Listed here are 26 T cell receptor beta chains from one sample, sequenced in a study of blood T cell repertoires in COVID-19. The table came from immunoSEQ multiplex PCR; TCRdb's copy has only in-frame clones and leaves some out. Here the sample spans over 80,000 clones, 80% to 90% being singletons. The sequenced sample consisted of peripheral blood. These receptors were collected from a human donor in a cohort sampled during active COVID-19.

The V and J genes are TRBV7-2 and TRBJ2-7, with no clear D. Trimming took 4 bases from V and 4 from J, leaving 11 bases between them. The CDR3 totals 13 residues. Germline V gives CDR1 SGHTA, CDR2 FQGNSA. This CDR3 reads CASSYELLYEQYF. The CDR3 DNA is TGTGCCAGCAGCTACGAACTGCTTTACGAGCAGTACTTC.

The chain recombines TRBV2 with TRBJ2-7; no clear D gene. The CDR3 loop spans 12 amino acids. Deletions cut 7 bases from V and 3 bases from J, with 10 bases between. Germline CDR1 SNHLY, CDR2 FYNNEI. The CDR3 nucleotides are TGTGCCAGCACCCAAAGTAGCTACGAGCAGTACTTC. Its protein product is CASTQSSYEQYF.

This chain links TRBV28 with TRBJ1-1, with D possibly being TRBD1 (5 bases). V dropped 5 bases and J dropped 0 bases, with 10 bases sitting between them. Germline V gene sequence: CDR1 MDHEN, CDR2 SYDVKM. This CDR3 comprises 14 residues. DNA for the CDR3: TGTGCCAGCAGTCATTCAGGGATGAACACTGAAGCTTTCTTT. Protein: CASSHSGMNTEAFF.

The DNA of the CDR3 is TGTGCCAGCATCTCCTCTAGCGGGACGGGGGAGACCCAGTACTTC. Its translation is CASISSSGTGETQYF. The chain carries TRBV13 and TRBJ2-5; TRBD2 agrees at 9 bases. The CDR3 is 15 residues long. V lost 7 bases to trimming and J lost 5 bases; unmatched junction nucleotides: 11. Germline CDR1 and CDR2: PRHDT and FYEKMQ (reference sequence).

The gene calls are TRBV5-1 and TRBJ2-5; no clear D. V lost 3 bases and J lost 4, with 16 bases in between. The CDR3 extends over 15 amino acids. Per germline, CDR1 SGHRS and CDR2 YFSETQ. CDR3 DNA: TGCGCCAGCAGCTCACCCCCCCAGGTCGGAGAGACCCAGTACTTC. Residues: CASSSPPQVGETQYF.

The chain carries TRBV10-1 and TRBJ2-1; 13 positions match TRBD2. The CDR3 totals 18 residues. Germline values: CDR1 WNHNN, CDR2 SYGVQD (reference sequence). The V and J ends lost 2 bases and 5 bases, in that order; junction bases with no gene match: 9. CDR3 sequence reads: CASSEIYGTSGKDNEQFF. The CDR3 DNA reads as TGCGCCAGCAGTGAGATTTATGGGACTAGCGGGAAGGACAATGAGCAGTTCTTC.

The chain carries TRBV7-8 and TRBJ2-7; TRBD2 agrees at 8 bases. Trimming removed 6 bases from V and 6 bases from J; junction bases left unmatched: 10. CDR1 is SGHVS and CDR2 is FQNEAQ in the germline V gene. This CDR3 contains 14 residues. The CDR3 protein is CASSPAGGEGEQYF. The CDR3, as DNA: TGTGCCAGCAGTCCCGCGGGGGGCGAAGGCGAGCAGTACTTC.

This chain uses TRBV24-1 with TRBJ2-3; no definite D call. The germline gives CDR1 KGHDR, CDR2 SFDVKD. The CDR3 is 13 residues long. Trimming removed 5 bases at V and 3 bases at J, with 8 bases between. CDR3 sequence reads: CATSGQFTDTQYF. In DNA, the CDR3 is TGTGCCACCAGTGGGCAGTTTACAGATACGCAGTATTTT.

This clone occurred once. J is TRBJ1-5 and V is TRBV2; D perhaps matches TRBD1 (6 bases). Germline CDR1 SNHLY, CDR2 FYNNEI. V lost 10 bases and J 0 bases, leaving 10 bases between the germline ends. The CDR3 is made up of 13 amino acids. CDR3 residues: CATHRDSNQPQHF. The CDR3 nucleotides read TGTGCCACCCACAGGGATAGCAATCAGCCCCAGCATTTT.

The chain carries TRBV5-6 and TRBJ1-3, with D hard to call. The CDR3 extends over 18 amino acids. Per germline, CDR1 SGHDT and CDR2 YYEEEE. Trimming removed 0 bases at V and 4 bases at J, with 20 bases between. This CDR3 reads CASSLATDGWWSGNTIYF. In DNA, the CDR3 is TGTGCCAGCAGCTTGGCGACTGACGGCTGGTGGTCCGGAAACACCATATATTTT.

The J gene is TRBJ1-1, the V gene TRBV10-3; D unclear. The CDR3 is 15 amino acids. The germline CDR1 and CDR2 sequences are ENHRY and SYGVKD. Trimming stripped 7 bases from V and 0 bases from J, with 15 bases between. The chain's CDR3 is CAITSSVTMNTEAFF. The CDR3 DNA reads TGTGCCATCACGAGTTCGGTAACCATGAACACTGAAGCTTTCTTT.

The CDR3 DNA reads TGTGCCAGCTCACCTCTCTTCCCTGGGACTAGCGGGAACCACGAGCAGTACTTC. Amino acids: CASSPLFPGTSGNHEQYF. V usage is TRBV18 and J usage is TRBJ2-7; TRBD2 matches at 13 bases. Germline V gene lookup returns CDR1 KGHSH and CDR2 LQKENI. The V segment lost 3 bases and the J segment 5 bases; nucleotides outside the gene matches: 13. The CDR3 extends over 18 amino acids.

This sequence joins TRBV19 and TRBJ1-3, with D possibly TRBD1 on 6 matching bases. This CDR3 has 15 residues. Per the germline V gene, CDR1 is LNHDA and CDR2 is SQIVND (reference sequence). Deletions cut 4 bases from V and 2 bases from J, with 12 bases between. In DNA form, the CDR3 reads TGTGCCAGTAGTACCCGAGGGGGAGCTGGAAACACCATATATTTT. This translates into CASSTRGGAGNTIYF.

The sample holds a few counts of this clone. Here the CDR3 DNA reads TGTGCCAGCAGCGCCGACAGGGGGAGGAAAACTGAAGCTTTCTTT. Its translation is CASSADRGRKTEAFF. J is TRBJ1-1 and V is TRBV28; 9 positions agree with TRBD1. Germline CDR1 reads MDHEN; CDR2 reads SYDVKM. J was trimmed by 5 bases and V by 6 bases; bases with no gene match: 10. This CDR3 has 15 amino acids.

The table lists this clone with a few counts. The chain has TRBV6-5 and TRBJ1-4; no clear D gene. This CDR3 contains 11 residues. The germline CDR1 and CDR2 sequences are MNHEY and SVGAGI. Trimming cost V 7 bases and J 8 bases, with 8 bases left between them. CDR3 nucleotides: TGTGCCAGCATTGGGCTAGAAAAACTGTTTTTT. This translates into CASIGLEKLFF.

The CDR3 loop reads CASSRPLTDDYGYTF. As DNA, the CDR3 is TGTGCCAGCAGCCGGCCCTTGACAGACGACTATGGCTACACCTTC. The chain combines TRBV5-6 with TRBJ1-2, with D perhaps matching TRBD1 (5 bases). CDR3 length equals 15 residues. V lost 4 bases, J lost 3 bases, and 16 bases lay in between. CDR1 is SGHDT, CDR2 YYEEEE, per germline.

The V call is TRBV18, the J call TRBJ1-3; possibly TRBD1 for D (6 bases). This CDR3 has 17 amino acids. The V gene lost 3 bases and the J gene lost 4 bases, with 19 bases spanning the gap. Per the germline V gene, CDR1 is KGHSH and CDR2 is LQKENI. This CDR3 is CASSPSGHPTGGNTIYF. The CDR3 DNA sequence: TGTGCCAGCTCACCCTCGGGACACCCTACCGGGGGAAACACCATATATTTT. Using reference TRBV18 and TRBJ1-3 for the parts outside the CDR3, the full variable domain is NAGVMQNPRHLVRRRGQEARLRCSPMKGHSHVYWYRQLPEEGLKFMVYLQKENIIDESGMPKERFSAEFPKEGPSILRIQQVVRGDSAAYFCASSPSGHPTGGNTIYFGEGSWLTVV.

In its sample, this clone was seen once. V usage is TRBV27 and J usage is TRBJ1-3, with unresolved D. The CDR3 covers 14 residues. CDR1 MNHEY and CDR2 SMNVEV come from the germline V gene (reference sequence). V lost 2 bases to trimming and J lost 2 bases, with 7 bases between them. CDR3 region: CASSLTWPGNTIYF. In nucleotides, the CDR3 is TGTGCCAGCAGTTTAACCTGGCCTGGAAACACCATATATTTT.

The sample holds a few counts of this clone. The chain links TRBV7-3 to TRBJ1-5; D call uncertain. CDR1 and CDR2 from the germline V gene are SGHTA and FQGTGA. Trimming pared 4 bases from V and 4 bases from J, leaving 8 bases between. The CDR3 has 13 amino acids. CDR3 in amino acids: CASSYADNQPQHF. CDR3 nucleotide sequence: TGTGCCAGCAGCTATGCGGATAATCAGCCCCAGCATTTT.

The chain has TRBV5-4 and TRBJ2-7, with 7 bases that match TRBD2. V lost 3 bases to trimming and J lost 3 bases; unmatched junction nucleotides: 15. From germline, CDR1 is SGHNT and CDR2 YYREEE (reference sequence). The CDR3 runs to 17 residues. In nucleotides, the CDR3 is TGTGCCAGCAGCTCTGGCTTACGGGCTAGCGGAAACTACGAGCAGTACTTC. As protein: CASSSGLRASGNYEQYF.

The chain combines TRBV2 with TRBJ2-2, with D possibly being TRBD2 (7 bases). This CDR3 has 15 residues. Germline assignment: CDR1 SNHLY and CDR2 FYNNEI. V was clipped by 7 bases and J by 5 bases, with 17 bases between them. CDR3 bases: TGTGCCAGCACCCGGGGGGCTAGCGGTACCGGGGAGCTGTTTTTT. Translated: CASTRGASGTGELFF. Using reference TRBV2 and TRBJ2-2 for the parts outside the CDR3, the full variable domain is EPEVTQTPSHQVTQMGQEVILRCVPISNHLYFYWYRQILGQKVEFLVSFYNNEISEKSEIFDDQFSVERPDGSNFTLKIRSTKLEDSAMYFCASTRGASGTGELFFGEGSRLTVL.

The CDR3 spells CASSLAIGVNYEQYF. The CDR3, as DNA: TGTGCCAGCAGCTTAGCGATTGGAGTGAACTACGAGCAGTACTTC. The chain is built from TRBV11-2 and TRBJ2-7; no definite D call. V was clipped by 1 base and J by 3 bases, with 13 bases between them. CDR1 and CDR2 from the germline V gene are SGHAT and FQNNGV. The CDR3 runs 15 residues.

The chain joins TRBV2 to TRBJ2-7, with D possibly TRBD1 on 6 matching bases. The CDR3 sequence is 15 residues long. The V end lost 4 bases, the J end lost 2 bases, and 15 bases lay between the germline ends. The V gene's germline CDR1 is SNHLY and CDR2 FYNNEI. CDR3 DNA: TGTGCCAGCAGTGGACAGGAAGGTTTTGCCTACGAGCAGTACTTC. This codes for CASSGQEGFAYEQYF.

This chain uses TRBV3-1 (or the pseudogene TRBV3-2) with TRBJ2-7, with D possibly matching TRBD1 (6 bases). This CDR3 is built from 13 residues. V lost 8 bases to trimming and J lost 5 bases, with 16 bases between them. Germline assignment: CDR1 LGHDT and CDR2 YNNKEL (reference sequence). Here the CDR3 reads CASGPGDRDEQYF. CDR3 DNA: TGTGCCAGCGGCCCAGGGGACCGGGACGAGCAGTACTTC.

Written as DNA, the CDR3 is TGCGCCAGCAGCCGAACCCGCCTAGCGGACCAAGAGACCCAGTACTTC. This encodes CASSRTRLADQETQYF. The rearrangement joins TRBV4-1 to TRBJ2-5, with 7 bases identical to TRBD2. Trimming at V came to 4 bases and at J to 0 bases, leaving 8 bases not matched to a gene. CDR3 length: 16 residues. Germline V CDR1 and CDR2: MGHRA, YSYEKL.

V and J are TRBV28 and TRBJ1-1; possible D gene TRBD1, 5 bases. Germline V gives CDR1 MDHEN, CDR2 SYDVKM. The CDR3 loop spans 15 amino acids. Trimming removed 5 bases at V and 8 bases at J, with 21 bases between. The CDR3 DNA reads as TGTGCCAGCAGTCCGGTGGGGGGGACGGTCATAGAAGCTTTCTTT. As protein: CASSPVGGTVIEAFF.